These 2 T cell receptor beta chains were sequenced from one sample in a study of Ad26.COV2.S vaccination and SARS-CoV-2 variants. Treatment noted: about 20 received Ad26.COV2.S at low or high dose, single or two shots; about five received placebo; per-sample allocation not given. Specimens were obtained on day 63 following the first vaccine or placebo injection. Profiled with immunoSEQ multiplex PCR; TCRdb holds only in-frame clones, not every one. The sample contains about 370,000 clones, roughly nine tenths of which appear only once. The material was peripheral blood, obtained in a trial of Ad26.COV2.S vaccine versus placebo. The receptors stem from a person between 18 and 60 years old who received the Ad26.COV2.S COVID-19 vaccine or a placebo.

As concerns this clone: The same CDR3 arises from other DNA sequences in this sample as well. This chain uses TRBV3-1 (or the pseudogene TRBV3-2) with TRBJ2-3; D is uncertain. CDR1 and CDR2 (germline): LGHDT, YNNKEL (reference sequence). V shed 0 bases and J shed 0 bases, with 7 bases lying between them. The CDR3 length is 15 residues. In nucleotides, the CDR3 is TGTGCCAGCAGCCAAGACTGGGCTAGCACAGATACGCAGTATTTT. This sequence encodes CASSQDWASTDTQYF.

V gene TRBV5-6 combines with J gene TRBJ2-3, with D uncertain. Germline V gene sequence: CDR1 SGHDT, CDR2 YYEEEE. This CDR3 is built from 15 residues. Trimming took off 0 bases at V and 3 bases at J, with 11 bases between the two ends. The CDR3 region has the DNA TGTGCCAGCAGCTTGGGTGCTATGGGTACAGATACGCAGTATTTT. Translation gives CASSLGAMGTDTQYF.